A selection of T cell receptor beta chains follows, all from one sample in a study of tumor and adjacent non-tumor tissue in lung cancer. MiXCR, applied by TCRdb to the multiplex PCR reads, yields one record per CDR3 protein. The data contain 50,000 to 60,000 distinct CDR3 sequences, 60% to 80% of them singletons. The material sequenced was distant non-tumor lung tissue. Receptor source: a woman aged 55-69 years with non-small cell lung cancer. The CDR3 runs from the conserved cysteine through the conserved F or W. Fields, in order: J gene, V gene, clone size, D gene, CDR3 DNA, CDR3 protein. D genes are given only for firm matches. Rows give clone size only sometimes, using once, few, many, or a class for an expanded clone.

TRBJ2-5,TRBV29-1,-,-,TGCAGTGTTGAAGGTGGGGCAGCGAAACAAGAGACCCAGTACTTC,CSVEGGAAKQETQYF
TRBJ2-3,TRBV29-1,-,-,TGCAGCGTTGTCCCGGAGATGGTGGATATGCAGTATTTT,CSVVPEMVDMQYF
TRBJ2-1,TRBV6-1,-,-,TGTGCCAGCAGCACTCAGGACCCCGGACGCAATGAGCACTTCTTC,CASSTQDPGRNEHFF
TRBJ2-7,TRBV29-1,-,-,TGCAGCATAGCCGGAACTAGGGCCTACGAGCAGTACTTC,CSIAGTRAYEQYF
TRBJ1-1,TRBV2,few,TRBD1,TGTGCCAGCAGGTCGATCAGGGGGGAGATGAACACTGAAGCTTTCTTT,CASRSIRGEMNTEAFF
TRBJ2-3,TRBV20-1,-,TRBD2,TGCAGTGTAAGAGGGCTAGCGGGTGACTCTTGTTGG,CSVRGLAGDSCW
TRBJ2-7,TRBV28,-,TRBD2,TGTGCCTGCAGCCTACTAGCGCGACTGTACGAGCAGTATTTC,CACSLLARLYEQYF
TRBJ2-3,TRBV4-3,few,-,TGCGCAAACAGCCACGAGACAGGTGGCACAGATACGCAGTATTTT,CANSHETGGTDTQYF
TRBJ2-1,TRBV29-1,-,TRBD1,TGCAGCGTGGAACCTCAGGGGGCCTTTTTCGATTCCAATGAGCACTTCTTC,CSVEPQGAFFDSNEHFF
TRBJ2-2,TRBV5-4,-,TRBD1,TGTGCCAGCAGCTCGGGAGCTGGACAGGGATACACCGGGGAGCTGTTTTTT,CASSSGAGQGYTGELFF
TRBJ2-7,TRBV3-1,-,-,TGTGCCAGCAGCCAAGGCCTAAGCGGGTCCTACGAGCAGTACTTC,CASSQGLSGSYEQYF
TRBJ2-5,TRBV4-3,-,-,TGCGCCAGGAGCCAGAAGGGGGGGGCGTGGGAGACCCAGTACTTC,CARSQKGGAWETQYF
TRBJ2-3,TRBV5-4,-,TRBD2,TGTGCCAGCAACTTGGTGTTGGGCCTAGCGGGAGAAGCGCAGTATTTC,CASNLVLGLAGEAQYF
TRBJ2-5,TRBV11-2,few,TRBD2,TGTACCAGCAGCCAAGGGGCGGGAGGGCCAGAGACCCAGTACTTC,CTSSQGAGGPETQYF
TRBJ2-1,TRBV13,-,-,TGTACCAGCACCTTAGCCGAGGAGCCGATCTACAATGAGCAGTTCTTC,CTSTLAEEPIYNEQFF
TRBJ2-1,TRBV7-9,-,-,TGTGCCAGCAGCTCCAAACACGGGACGGCTAACAATGAGCAGTTCTTC,CASSSKHGTANNEQFF
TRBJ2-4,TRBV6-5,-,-,TGTGCCAACAGACCATCGAAAGGGGGAGTGGCCAAAAACATTCAGTACTTC,CANRPSKGGVAKNIQYF
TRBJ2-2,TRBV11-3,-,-,TGTGCCAGCAACACGAACACCAGGGAGCTGTTTTTT,CASNTNTRELFF
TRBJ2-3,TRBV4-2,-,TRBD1,TGTGCCAGCAGCCAGGGACAGCACTCAGATACGCAATATTTT,CASSQGQHSDTQYF
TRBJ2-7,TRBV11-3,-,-,TGTGCCAGCAGCTTAGATGCGGAAACCTACGAGCCGTACTTC,CASSLDAETYEPYF
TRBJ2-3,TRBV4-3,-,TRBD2,TGCTCCAGCAGCCAAGAGAGCGGGAGAGCGGATATGCAGTATTTT,CSSSQESGRADMQYF
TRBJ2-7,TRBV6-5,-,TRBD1,TGTGTCAGCGCACGTGACCTCGACAGGGGGTACGAGCAGTACTTC,CVSARDLDRGYEQYF
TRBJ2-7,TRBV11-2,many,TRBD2,TGTGCCAGCAGCTTAGTGGGGGGGAGTGAGTACGAGCAGTACTTC,CASSLVGGSEYEQYF
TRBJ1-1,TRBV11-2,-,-,TGTGCCAGCAGCTTACATCAGTCCCTGAACACCGAAGCTTTCTTT,CASSLHQSLNTEAFF
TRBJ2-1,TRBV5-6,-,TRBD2,TGTGCCAGCAGCGTGCTATCCAGCGGGGGGGCGTGGAATGAGCAGTTCTTT,CASSVLSSGGAWNEQFF
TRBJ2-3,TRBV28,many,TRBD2,TGTGCCAGCTCCGGGGGCTATCGGGGGGGTACCACAGATACGCAGTATTTT,CASSGGYRGGTTDTQYF
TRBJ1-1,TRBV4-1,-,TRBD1,TGCGCCAGCCAAGGAGAGGGGGCGAAGGCTGAAGCTTTCTTT,CASQGEGAKAEAFF
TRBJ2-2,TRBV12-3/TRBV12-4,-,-,TGTGCCAGTCGACCGCGGGACGGTTCGAACACCGGGAAGCTGTTTTTT,CASRPRDGSNTGKLFF
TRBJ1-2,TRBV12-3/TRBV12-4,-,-,TGTGCCAACTCCAGTGGGAGGTTCGATGGCTACACCTTT,CANSSGRFDGYTF